These T cell receptor beta chains were read from a single sample in a study of T cells in Graves' hyperthyroidism and ophthalmopathy. TCRdb recomputed calls from the multiplex PCR reads with MiXCR, one row per CDR3 protein. Here the sample spans over 700,000 distinct CDR3 sequences, roughly 40% being singletons. The sample was blood. These receptors were taken from a man between 18 and 35 years old with Graves' hyperthyroidism. CDR3s include the opening cysteine and the closing phenylalanine or tryptophan. The D gene is left open where the match is weak. Clone size is not always given. Where it is, it says once, few, many or a class for expanded clones.

V	size	D	J	DNA	CDR3
TRBV29-1	many	NA	TRBJ1-1	TGCAGCGTTTCCGTCAACAGGGTAGAAGCTTTCTTT	CSVSVNRVEAFF
TRBV2	NA	NA	TRBJ1-5	TGTGCCAGCAGTGAACGCGGTGGCGCAAATCAGCCCCAGCATTTT	CASSERGGANQPQHF
TRBV29-1	many	NA	TRBJ2-5	TGCAGCGTTGATAAAGGGTACCAAGAGACCCAGTACTTC	CSVDKGYQETQYF
TRBV19	NA	NA	TRBJ1-6	TGTGCCAGTAGTATAGGAGGGACACGGGCACCCCTCCACTTT	CASSIGGTRAPLHF
TRBV6-5	NA	NA	TRBJ1-5	TGTGCCAGCAGTTACGGGACCAATCAGCCCCAGCATTTT	CASSYGTNQPQHF
TRBV7-3	few	TRBD1	TRBJ2-6	TGTGCCAGCAGCTTCACACAGGGGACCCCATCTGGGGCCAACGTCCTGACTTTC	CASSFTQGTPSGANVLTF
TRBV5-5	once	NA	TRBJ2-2	TGTGCCAGCAGCGTTATTAGGGGGGAGCTGTTTTTT	CASSVIRGELFF
TRBV15	many	NA	TRBJ2-2	TGTGCCACCAGCAGAGGGGAACAGGGACTCACCGGGGAGCTGTTTTTT	CATSRGEQGLTGELFF
TRBV9	few	TRBD2	TRBJ2-7	TGTGCCAGCAGCTCTCTCGGACTAGCGGAGCAGTACTTC	CASSSLGLAEQYF
TRBV7-2	NA	NA	TRBJ1-1	TGTGCCAGCAGCCGGCAGGGGCCGAACACTGAAGCTCTCTTT	CASSRQGPNTEALF
TRBV10-3	many	NA	TRBJ2-5	TGTGCCATCAGTGAGGGTGTAGGGGACCAAGAGACCCAGTACTTC	CAISEGVGDQETQYF
TRBV12-3/TRBV12-4	few	NA	TRBJ1-5	TGTGCCAGCGGAGGGGACTTTAATAGCAATCAGCCCCAGCATTTT	CASGGDFNSNQPQHF
TRBV7-9	NA	NA	TRBJ1-2	TGTGCCAGCAGCTTAGCGATCAGGGATGATGGCTACACCTTC	CASSLAIRDDGYTF
TRBV9	few	NA	TRBJ1-3	TGTGCCAGCAGCGTAGAGTCAGGGGAGTCTGGAAACACCATATATTTT	CASSVESGESGNTIYF
TRBV12-3/TRBV12-4	NA	TRBD1	TRBJ1-5	TGTGCCAGCAGTTCGATCGGGACAGGGCGCAATCAGCCCCAGCATTTT	CASSSIGTGRNQPQHF
TRBV9	NA	NA	TRBJ2-2	TGTGCCAGCAGCACCCGCTCCCCCGGGGAGCTGTTTTTT	CASSTRSPGELFF
TRBV6-6	few	NA	TRBJ1-1	TGTGCCAGCAGTCGTGGTCAAGGAGGGGAAGACACTGAAGCTTTCTTT	CASSRGQGGEDTEAFF
TRBV20-1	NA	NA	TRBJ2-5	TGCAGTGCTAACCGTCCTGATCGAGCCTCTGAAGAGACCCAGTACTTC	CSANRPDRASEETQYF
TRBV6-5	few	NA	TRBJ1-1	TGTGCCAGCAGTTACAGGAGGGAAACTGAAGCTTTCTTT	CASSYRRETEAFF
TRBV2	many	TRBD1	TRBJ2-2	TGTGCCAGCAGCCGGGACAGCGGGGAGCTGTTTTTT	CASSRDSGELFF
TRBV20-1	many	TRBD1	TRBJ1-1	TGCAGTGCTATAGGGGACAGGGACACTGAAGCTTTCTTT	CSAIGDRDTEAFF
TRBV20-1	NA	TRBD2	TRBJ2-7	TGCAGTGCCCACGTGGGGGAGGGAGAGCAGTACTTC	CSAHVGEGEQYF
TRBV29-1	few	TRBD2	TRBJ2-7	TGCAGCGTTGGCTGGGGGGGGGGAAGCTCCTACGAGCAGTACTTC	CSVGWGGGSSYEQYF
TRBV19	NA	NA	TRBJ2-7	TGTGCCAGTAGTATTTCGGCGGAATCCTACGAGCAGTACTTC	CASSISAESYEQYF
TRBV5-1	few	NA	TRBJ1-6	TGCGCCAGCAGCTTGTCGGTCCCGGAGTATAATTCACCCCTCCACTTT	CASSLSVPEYNSPLHF
TRBV20-1	NA	NA	TRBJ1-6	TGCAGTGCACCCCCGGCGGGGGGTAATTCACCCCTCCACTTT	CSAPPAGGNSPLHF
TRBV7-9	few	TRBD2	TRBJ2-7	TGTGCCAGCAGCTCCGCGTTAAGGACTAGAAGTTCCAACGAGCAGTACTTC	CASSSALRTRSSNEQYF
TRBV4-3	few	NA	TRBJ2-7	TGCGCCAGCAGCCAAGATATCGGCCTCTACGAGCAGTACTTC	CASSQDIGLYEQYF
TRBV19	many	NA	TRBJ2-2	TGTGCCAGTAGTATATGGAACACCGGGGAGCTGTTTTTT	CASSIWNTGELFF
TRBV14	NA	NA	TRBJ2-7	TGTGCCAGCAGCCAAGAACCGTCAGCCGCCGAGCAGTACTTC	CASSQEPSAAEQYF
TRBV25-1	NA	NA	TRBJ1-6	TGTGCCAGCAGCCCGTTCAAGAGCTCCTATAATTCACCCCTCCACTTT	CASSPFKSSYNSPLHF
TRBV2	NA	TRBD1	TRBJ1-2	TGTGCCAGCAACGGACAGGGGACCTATGGCTACACCTTC	CASNGQGTYGYTF
TRBV5-1	few	NA	TRBJ1-1	TGCGCCAGCAGCTTCGGAGCGGGGGGCGAGGAAGCTTTCTTT	CASSFGAGGEEAFF
TRBV10-1	many	TRBD1	TRBJ1-1	TGCGCCAGTCGAGTTCAGGGGGACACTGAAGCTTTCTTT	CASRVQGDTEAFF
TRBV2	many	NA	TRBJ1-1	TGTGCCAGCAGTGAAGTAACAGGGCGATCGGATGCTTTCTTT	CASSEVTGRSDAFF
TRBV5-1	NA	TRBD1	TRBJ2-7	TGCGCCAGCAGCCCATTGGGACAGGGACAGCCCTACGAGCAGTACTTC	CASSPLGQGQPYEQYF
TRBV4-1	NA	NA	TRBJ1-5	TGCGCCAGCAGCCAAGAATTCAGGAGGAGCAATCAGCCCCAGCATTTT	CASSQEFRRSNQPQHF
TRBV7-2	NA	NA	TRBJ2-6	TGTGCCAGCAGGCCCGGCAGGGCAAAACTCTCTGGGGCCAACGTCCTGACTTTC	CASRPGRAKLSGANVLTF
TRBV7-2	many	NA	TRBJ1-4	TGTGCCAGCACACGCTCTCGGGGGGGAGAAAAACTGTTTTTT	CASTRSRGGEKLFF
TRBV10-2	many	NA	TRBJ1-2	TGCGCCAGCAGTGAGCTCCGGACAAAGGCTAACTATGGCTACACCTTC	CASSELRTKANYGYTF
TRBV19	few	NA	TRBJ2-2	TGTGCCACCCCAAGGGGTCGCGAGGACACCGGGGAGCTGTTTTTT	CATPRGREDTGELFF
TRBV12-3/TRBV12-4	NA	NA	TRBJ2-7	TGTGCCAGCAGTCGGGAGCGGGCGCCCGAGCAGTACTTC	CASSRERAPEQYF
TRBV5-1	NA	NA	TRBJ2-2	TGCGCCAGCAGGGCTACTCAGAACACCGGGGAGCTGTTTTTT	CASRATQNTGELFF
TRBV7-9	NA	NA	TRBJ1-6	TGTGCCAGCAGCCTGGGGACGGGTTCACCCCTCCACTTT	CASSLGTGSPLHF
TRBV7-2	NA	TRBD1	TRBJ2-7	TGTGCCAGCAGCTTCAGGGACAGGGGGGACTACGAGCAGTACTTC	CASSFRDRGDYEQYF
TRBV5-1	many	NA	TRBJ1-1	TGTGCCAGCAGCTTAGGGGCTGAAGCTTTCTTT	CASSLGAEAFF
TRBV5-1	NA	TRBD2	TRBJ2-5	TGCGCCAGCAGCTTGAGCACTAGCGGGAGTAGCGAGACCCAGTACTTC	CASSLSTSGSSETQYF
TRBV7-2	NA	NA	TRBJ2-5	TGTGCCAGCAGCTTCGGGTTGCGGGGTACTGCGGAGACCCAGTACTTC	CASSFGLRGTAETQYF
TRBV10-3	many	NA	TRBJ1-1	TGTGCCATCAGTGAGACAGTCATGAACACTGAAGCTTTCTTT	CAISETVMNTEAFF
TRBV20-1	many	NA	TRBJ2-7	TGCAGTTCCACGGGCAGGGATTCCTACGAGCAGTACTTC	CSSTGRDSYEQYF
TRBV11-2	few	NA	TRBJ1-4	TGTGCCAGCAGCTGGACCGGTAATGAAAAACTGTTTTTT	CASSWTGNEKLFF
TRBV24-1	NA	TRBD1	TRBJ1-2	TGTGCCACCAGTGATGGAGAAGGGACAGCTCGCGGCTACACCTTC	CATSDGEGTARGYTF
TRBV12-3/TRBV12-4	few	TRBD1	TRBJ1-1	TGTGCCAGCAGTTCCCGACAGGGGTACACTGAAGCTTTCTTT	CASSSRQGYTEAFF